The 27 T cell receptor beta chains presented below share a single source sample, sequenced in a study of T cell changes during pregnancy in multiple sclerosis (dated by TCRdb to the late 2010s). Library construction relied on the immunoSEQ multiplex PCR assay. The source is immuneACCESS, and TCRdb retained only in-frame sequences with V and J called. Part of the clones is not carried over; for the studies checked, unresolved V genes explain less than half of this, and the remainder is unexplained. In this sample the table shows about 41,000 clones, approximately 89% of which occur a single time. Of the sample, about 5% is held by the ten largest clones. This sample comprised peripheral blood, obtained in the first trimester of pregnancy. The receptor set was obtained from a female donor in good health, enrolled as a control in a pregnancy study.

This chain connects TRBV5-1 to TRBJ1-6, with D possibly matching TRBD1 (6 bases). Germline CDR1 is SGHRS and CDR2 is YFSETQ. The V gene lost 0 bases and the J gene lost 5 bases, with 9 bases spanning the gap. This CDR3 spans 15 amino acids. The CDR3 spells CASSLDRADNSPLHF. The CDR3 nucleotides are TGCGCCAGCAGCTTGGACAGGGCCGATAATTCACCCCTCCACTTT.

The chain couples TRBV11-2 to TRBJ2-1, with 12 bases matching TRBD2. The J segment lost 6 bases and the V segment lost 4 bases, leaving 7 bases of the junction unmatched. The CDR3 extends over 16 amino acids. Per germline, CDR1 SGHAT and CDR2 FQNNGV. Here the CDR3 DNA reads TGTGCCAGCAGCTCACATCTAGCGGGAGGGTTCAATGAGCAGTTCTTC. Amino acid sequence: CASSSHLAGGFNEQFF.

This chain uses TRBV7-9 with TRBJ2-7, with D perhaps TRBD2 (6 bases). The CDR3 covers 15 residues. The V end lost 5 bases, the J end lost 6 bases, and 20 bases lay between the germline ends. The germline gives CDR1 SEHNR, CDR2 FQNEAQ (reference sequence). The chain's CDR3 is CASSPSGRFNFEQYF. CDR3 nucleotides: TGTGCCAGCAGCCCCTCCGGGAGATTTAACTTCGAGCAGTACTTC.

The chain has TRBV5-4 and TRBJ1-5; D not resolved. V was trimmed by 4 bases and J by 0 bases, leaving 11 bases between them. Per the germline V gene, CDR1 is SGHNT and CDR2 is YYREEE (reference sequence). The CDR3 consists of 15 residues. CDR3 bases: TGTGCCAGCAGCCCCGGGAGTTATAGCAATCAGCCCCAGCATTTT. Protein: CASSPGSYSNQPQHF.

This sequence joins TRBV5-1 and TRBJ2-3; D possibly corresponds to TRBD2 (6 bases). The ends were cut back, 2 bases at V and 2 bases at J, with 21 bases in the middle. Germline V lookup: CDR1 SGHRS, CDR2 YFSETQ. This CDR3 comprises 18 residues. Written as DNA, the CDR3 is TGCGCCAGCAGCTTAACCCCCCGTGGGCGGGGCCTCACAGATACGCAGTATTTT. Its protein is CASSLTPRGRGLTDTQYF.

J is TRBJ2-7 and V is TRBV5-4, with D possibly TRBD2 on 7 matching bases. Germline values: CDR1 SGHNT, CDR2 YYREEE (reference sequence). The CDR3 extends over 14 amino acids. The germline V and J ends were trimmed by 4 bases and 2 bases, with 13 bases remaining between them. The DNA for the CDR3 is TGTGCCAGCAGCCGGCGCGGGGGCCCCTACGAGCAGTACTTC. Its translation: CASSRRGGPYEQYF.

The chain recombines TRBV30 with TRBJ1-6, with a possible D match to TRBD1 (5 bases). Germline assignment: CDR1 GTSNPN and CDR2 SVGIG (reference sequence). The CDR3 loop spans 15 amino acids. Trimming took 3 bases from V and 7 from J, leaving 16 bases between them. CDR3 DNA: TGTGCCTGGAGCTTAATGGCAGGGTACAATTCACCCCTCCACTTT. Residues: CAWSLMAGYNSPLHF.

CDR3 amino acids: CASSDGQTAGPQHF. DNA for the CDR3: TGTGCCAGCAGCGACGGACAGACGGCCGGGCCCCAGCATTTT. The gene calls are TRBV14 and TRBJ1-5, with a tentative D call TRBD1 (6 bases). The germline V gene encodes CDR1 SGHDN and CDR2 FVKESK. The CDR3 runs to 14 residues. Trimming pared 5 bases from V and 9 bases from J, leaving 17 bases between.

Only a few counts were recorded for this clone. The V call is TRBV10-3, the J call TRBJ1-1; D may be TRBD1 (5 bases). This CDR3 has 16 residues. Germline values: CDR1 ENHRY, CDR2 SYGVKD. V was shortened by 4 bases and J by 5 bases, with 20 bases between the two germline ends. CDR3 coding DNA: TGTGCCATCAGTGGCAGGGTTAGTGGGCCGCGGACTGAAGCTTTCTTT. Its protein is CAISGRVSGPRTEAFF.

The genes are TRBV2 and TRBJ2-2; weak D call: TRBD2 (6 bases). This CDR3 is built from 15 residues. In germline, CDR1 is SNHLY, CDR2 FYNNEI. V was cut by 6 bases and J by 6 bases, with 17 bases left in between. The CDR3 coding sequence is TGTGCCAGCAGATCCAACCAGGGCGGGGCCGGGGAGCTGTTTTTT. Translation: CASRSNQGGAGELFF.

The gene calls are TRBV5-6 and TRBJ2-7; 7 nucleotides agree with TRBD2. V lost 4 bases to trimming and J lost 4 bases; unmatched junction nucleotides: 5. The germline gives CDR1 SGHDT, CDR2 YYEEEE. The CDR3 covers 13 residues. In DNA, the CDR3 is TGTGCCAGCAGCACATATAGCGGGTACGAGCAGTACTTC. Protein sequence: CASSTYSGYEQYF. Full variable domain (rest looked up from reference TRBV5-6 and TRBJ2-7): DAGVTQSPTHLIKTRGQQVTLRCSPKSGHDTVSWYQQALGQGPQFIFQYYEEEERQRGNFPDRFSGHQFPNYSSELNVNALLLGDSALYLCASSTYSGYEQYFGPGTRLTVT.

This chain links TRBV25-1 with TRBJ2-1; possibly TRBD1 for D (6 bases). V shed 4 bases and J shed 5 bases, with 6 bases lying between them. Germline V gene sequence: CDR1 MGHDK, CDR2 SYGVNS. The CDR3 spans 12 residues. The CDR3 region has the DNA TGTGCCAGCAGTGCAGGGGACAATGAGCAGTTCTTC. This encodes CASSAGDNEQFF.

The J gene is TRBJ1-2, the V gene TRBV28; D ambiguous. The CDR3 has 12 amino acids. In germline, CDR1 is MDHEN, CDR2 SYDVKM. Deletions cut 3 bases from V and 6 bases from J, with 8 bases between. The CDR3, as DNA: TGTGCCAGCAGTTTCCGGGGTGATGGCTACACCTTC. Translation: CASSFRGDGYTF.

The V call is TRBV27, the J call TRBJ1-6; D remains unclear. With 3 bases removed from V and 5 bases from J, the gap between germline ends came to 11 bases. Looked up from germline, CDR1 is MNHEY and CDR2 is SMNVEV (reference sequence). The CDR3 length is 15 residues. CDR3 protein: CASSFRETHNSPLHF. In nucleotides, the CDR3 is TGTGCCAGCAGTTTTAGAGAGACACATAATTCACCCCTCCACTTT.

This clone was found once. The rearrangement links TRBV6-6 to TRBJ1-2; 10 nucleotides agree with TRBD1. This CDR3 is built from 15 residues. V gave up 6 bases and J gave up 3 bases; unmatched junction bases: 7. Germline V gene data show CDR1 as MNHNY and CDR2 as SVGAGI (reference sequence). CDR3 region: CASSRGQGEYYGYTF. The DNA of the CDR3 is TGTGCCAGCAGCCGAGGACAGGGGGAGTACTATGGCTACACCTTC.

This clone was seen a single time. The chain couples TRBV28 to TRBJ1-4; 10 bases map to TRBD1. Germline CDR1 MDHEN, CDR2 SYDVKM. Trimming cost V 5 bases and J 0 bases; bases outside gene matches: 6. The CDR3 runs 17 residues. The CDR3 here is CASSAGTGVATNEKLFF. Written as DNA, the CDR3 is TGTGCCAGCAGTGCCGGGACAGGGGTAGCAACTAATGAAAAACTGTTTTTT.

CDR3 sequence: CASSASGGRNTGELFF. In DNA form, the CDR3 reads TGTGCCAGCAGTGCCAGCGGGGGCCGGAACACCGGGGAGCTGTTTTTT. The chain is built from TRBV27 and TRBJ2-2; 8 nucleotides agree with TRBD2. Germline V gene lookup returns CDR1 MNHEY and CDR2 SMNVEV (reference sequence). The CDR3 runs to 16 residues. The V gene end was trimmed by 5 bases and the J gene end by 1 base; junction bases not matched to a gene: 6.

The genes are TRBV19 and TRBJ2-7, with 8 bases lining up with TRBD2. V lost 2 bases to trimming and J lost 0 bases; unmatched junction nucleotides: 3. The CDR3 runs to 15 residues. Germline CDR1 and CDR2: LNHDA and SQIVND (reference sequence). The CDR3, as DNA: TGTGCCAGTAGTATACTAGCGGGCTCCTCCTACGAGCAGTACTTC. Amino acid sequence: CASSILAGSSYEQYF.

The sample holds one count of this clone. The chain is built from TRBV5-6 and TRBJ1-2; TRBD1 matches at 9 bases. CDR3 length equals 14 residues. With 4 bases clipped from V and 2 bases from J, the junction kept 3 bases outside the gene matches. Germline V gene sequence: CDR1 SGHDT, CDR2 YYEEEE. CDR3 bases: TGTGCCAGCAGCGGCGACAGGGGGAACTATGGCTACACCTTC. This encodes CASSGDRGNYGYTF.

In this sample, this clone turned up once. This rearrangement joins TRBV6-5 to TRBJ2-1; 7 bases line up with TRBD2. The CDR3 loop spans 15 amino acids. J gave up 10 bases and V 8 bases, and 17 bases lay outside the gene matches. Germline CDR1 MNHEY, CDR2 SVGAGI. The CDR3 region has the DNA TGTGCCAGCGGGCAGGATAATAGCGGGTTAGGAGAGCAGTTCTTC. Amino acid sequence: CASGQDNSGLGEQFF.

The J gene is TRBJ2-1, the V gene TRBV27; 9 bases agree with TRBD2. Unmatched junction bases numbered 9, after V lost 2 bases and J lost 7 bases. CDR1 and CDR2 (germline): MNHEY, SMNVEV (reference sequence). The CDR3 length is 16 residues. CDR3 sequence reads: CASSLRGGRGGNEQFF. The CDR3 coding sequence is TGTGCCAGCAGTTTAAGAGGCGGGAGGGGGGGGAATGAGCAGTTCTTC.

This rearrangement joins TRBV27 to TRBJ1-2; maybe TRBD1 (5 bases). V was pared by 5 bases and J by 2 bases, with 12 bases between. The length of the CDR3 is 14 residues. Germline CDR1 and CDR2: MNHEY and SMNVEV (reference sequence). The CDR3 region is CASSDPPGNYGYTF. DNA for the CDR3: TGTGCCAGCAGTGACCCCCCAGGGAACTATGGCTACACCTTC.

This clone was detected once. The chain uses TRBV9 and TRBJ2-1; possible D gene TRBD2, 6 bases. In germline, CDR1 is SGDLS, CDR2 YYNGEE. V dropped 1 base and J dropped 9 bases, with 11 bases sitting between them. The CDR3 totals 13 residues. Here the CDR3 reads CASSVTSSGEQFF. CDR3 sequence (DNA): TGTGCCAGCAGCGTAACTAGCAGCGGTGAGCAGTTCTTC.

V is TRBV2 and J is TRBJ2-1; D is possibly TRBD1 (6 bases). Trimming shortened V by 4 bases and J by 10 bases, and 14 bases separated the two germline ends. The germline CDR1 and CDR2 sequences are SNHLY and FYNNEI. The CDR3 covers 13 residues. The CDR3 DNA reads as TGTGCCAGCAGTGTTGGAATGGGGACAGAGCAGTTCTTC. This encodes CASSVGMGTEQFF.

This clone occurred a few times. V gene TRBV7-8 combines with J gene TRBJ1-6; TRBD1 matches 8 bases. The V segment lost 3 bases and the J segment 8 bases; nucleotides outside the gene matches: 3. The germline V gene has CDR1 SGHVS and CDR2 FQNEAQ. The CDR3 totals 14 residues. The CDR3 sequence is CASSFRQGHSPLHF. The CDR3, as DNA: TGTGCCAGCAGCTTCCGACAGGGGCATTCACCCCTCCACTTT.

The chain couples TRBV27 to TRBJ2-3; 7 nucleotides align to TRBD2. From germline, CDR1 is MNHEY and CDR2 SMNVEV (reference sequence). The CDR3 is made up of 16 amino acids. The V gene end was trimmed by 4 bases and the J gene end by 1 base; junction bases not matched to a gene: 8. The CDR3 loop reads CASSYRASGRTDTQYF. CDR3 in DNA: TGTGCCAGCAGTTATAGGGCTAGCGGTCGCACAGATACGCAGTATTTT.

This chain uses TRBV10-2 with TRBJ2-3; D ambiguous. The germline gives CDR1 WSHSY, CDR2 SAAADI. CDR3 length equals 17 residues. Between the trimmed V and J ends, which lost 2 bases and 0 bases, there was a span of 15 bases. The CDR3 DNA is TGCGCCAGCAGTGAGAACCCAGGCACAGCTAGCACAGATACGCAGTATTTT. Encoded protein: CASSENPGTASTDTQYF.